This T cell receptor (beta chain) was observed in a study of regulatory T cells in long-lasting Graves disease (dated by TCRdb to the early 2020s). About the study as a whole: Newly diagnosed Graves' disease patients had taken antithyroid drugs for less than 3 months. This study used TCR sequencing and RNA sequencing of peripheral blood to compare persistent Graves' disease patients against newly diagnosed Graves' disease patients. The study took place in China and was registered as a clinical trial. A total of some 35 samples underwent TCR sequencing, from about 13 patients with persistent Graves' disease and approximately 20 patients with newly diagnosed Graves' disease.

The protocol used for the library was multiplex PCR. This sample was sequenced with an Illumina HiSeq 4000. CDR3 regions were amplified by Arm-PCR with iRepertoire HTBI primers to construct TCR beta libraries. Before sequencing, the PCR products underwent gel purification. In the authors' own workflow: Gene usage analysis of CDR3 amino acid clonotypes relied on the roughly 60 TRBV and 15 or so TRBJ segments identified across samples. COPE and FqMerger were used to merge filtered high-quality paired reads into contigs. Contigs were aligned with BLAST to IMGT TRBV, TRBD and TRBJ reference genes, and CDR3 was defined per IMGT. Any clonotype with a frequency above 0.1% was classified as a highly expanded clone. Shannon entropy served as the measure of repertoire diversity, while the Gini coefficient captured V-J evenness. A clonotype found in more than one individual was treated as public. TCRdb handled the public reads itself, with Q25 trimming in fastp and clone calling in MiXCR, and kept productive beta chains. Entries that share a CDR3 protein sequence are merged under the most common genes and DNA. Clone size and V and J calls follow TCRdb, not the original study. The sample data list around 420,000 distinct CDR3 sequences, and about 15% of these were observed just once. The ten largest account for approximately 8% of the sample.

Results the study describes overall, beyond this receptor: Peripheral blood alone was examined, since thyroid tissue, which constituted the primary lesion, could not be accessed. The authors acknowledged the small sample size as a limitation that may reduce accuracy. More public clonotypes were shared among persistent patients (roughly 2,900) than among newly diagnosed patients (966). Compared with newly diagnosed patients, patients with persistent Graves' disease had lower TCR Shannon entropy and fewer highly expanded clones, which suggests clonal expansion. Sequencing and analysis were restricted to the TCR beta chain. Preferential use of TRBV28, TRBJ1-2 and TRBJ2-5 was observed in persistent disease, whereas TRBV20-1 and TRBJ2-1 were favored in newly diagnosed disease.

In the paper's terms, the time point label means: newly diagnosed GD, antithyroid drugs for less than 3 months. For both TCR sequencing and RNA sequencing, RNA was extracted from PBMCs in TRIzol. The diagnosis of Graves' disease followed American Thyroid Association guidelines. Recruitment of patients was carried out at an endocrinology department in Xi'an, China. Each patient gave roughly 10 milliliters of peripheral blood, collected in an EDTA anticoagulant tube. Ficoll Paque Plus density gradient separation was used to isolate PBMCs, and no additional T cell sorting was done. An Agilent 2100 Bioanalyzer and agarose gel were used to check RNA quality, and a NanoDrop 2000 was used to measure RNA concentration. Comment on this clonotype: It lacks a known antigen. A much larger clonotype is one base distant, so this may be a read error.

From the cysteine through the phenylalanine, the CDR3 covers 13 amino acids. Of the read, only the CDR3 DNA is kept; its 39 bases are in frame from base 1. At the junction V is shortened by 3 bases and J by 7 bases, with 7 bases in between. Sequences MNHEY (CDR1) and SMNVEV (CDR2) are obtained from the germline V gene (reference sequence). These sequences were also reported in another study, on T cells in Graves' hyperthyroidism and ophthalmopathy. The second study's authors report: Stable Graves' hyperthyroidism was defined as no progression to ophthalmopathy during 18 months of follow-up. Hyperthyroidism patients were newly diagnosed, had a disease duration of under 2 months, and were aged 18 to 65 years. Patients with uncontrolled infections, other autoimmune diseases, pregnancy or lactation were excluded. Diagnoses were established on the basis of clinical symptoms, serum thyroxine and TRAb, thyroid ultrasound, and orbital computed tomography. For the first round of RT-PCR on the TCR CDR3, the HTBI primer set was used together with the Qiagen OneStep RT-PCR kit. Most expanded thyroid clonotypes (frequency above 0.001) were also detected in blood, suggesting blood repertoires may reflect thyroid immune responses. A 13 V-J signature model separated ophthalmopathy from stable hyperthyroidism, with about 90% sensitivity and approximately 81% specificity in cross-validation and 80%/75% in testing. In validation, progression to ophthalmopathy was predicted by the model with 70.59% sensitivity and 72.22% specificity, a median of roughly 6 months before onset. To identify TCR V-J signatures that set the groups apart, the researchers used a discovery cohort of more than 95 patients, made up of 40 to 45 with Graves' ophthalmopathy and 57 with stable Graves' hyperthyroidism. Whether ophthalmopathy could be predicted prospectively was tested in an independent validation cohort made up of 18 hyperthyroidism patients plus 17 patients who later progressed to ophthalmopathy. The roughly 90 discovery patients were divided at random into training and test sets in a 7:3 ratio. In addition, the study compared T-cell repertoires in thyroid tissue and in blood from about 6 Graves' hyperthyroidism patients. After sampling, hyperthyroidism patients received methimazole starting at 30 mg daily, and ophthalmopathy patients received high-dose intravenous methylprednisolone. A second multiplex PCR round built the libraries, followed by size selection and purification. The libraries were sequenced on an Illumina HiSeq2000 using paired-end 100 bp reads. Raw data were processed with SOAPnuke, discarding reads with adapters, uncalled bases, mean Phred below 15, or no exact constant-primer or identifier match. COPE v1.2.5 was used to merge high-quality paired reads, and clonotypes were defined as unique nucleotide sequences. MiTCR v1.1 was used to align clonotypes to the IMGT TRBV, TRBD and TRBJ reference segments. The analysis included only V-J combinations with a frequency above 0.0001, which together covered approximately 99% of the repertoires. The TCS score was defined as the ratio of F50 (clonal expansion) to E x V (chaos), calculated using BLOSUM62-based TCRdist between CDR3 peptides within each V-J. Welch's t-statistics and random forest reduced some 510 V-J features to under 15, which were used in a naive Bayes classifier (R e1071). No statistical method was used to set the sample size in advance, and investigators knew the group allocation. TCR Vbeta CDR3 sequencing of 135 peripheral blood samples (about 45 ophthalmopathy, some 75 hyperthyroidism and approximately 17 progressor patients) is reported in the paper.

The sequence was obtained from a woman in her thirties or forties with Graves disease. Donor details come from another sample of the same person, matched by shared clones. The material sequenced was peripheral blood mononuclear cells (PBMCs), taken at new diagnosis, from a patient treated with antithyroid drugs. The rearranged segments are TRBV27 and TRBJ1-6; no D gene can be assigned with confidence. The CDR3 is CASSLTKNSPLHF. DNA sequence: TGTGCCAGCAGTTTGACAAAGAATTCACCCCTCCACTTT.